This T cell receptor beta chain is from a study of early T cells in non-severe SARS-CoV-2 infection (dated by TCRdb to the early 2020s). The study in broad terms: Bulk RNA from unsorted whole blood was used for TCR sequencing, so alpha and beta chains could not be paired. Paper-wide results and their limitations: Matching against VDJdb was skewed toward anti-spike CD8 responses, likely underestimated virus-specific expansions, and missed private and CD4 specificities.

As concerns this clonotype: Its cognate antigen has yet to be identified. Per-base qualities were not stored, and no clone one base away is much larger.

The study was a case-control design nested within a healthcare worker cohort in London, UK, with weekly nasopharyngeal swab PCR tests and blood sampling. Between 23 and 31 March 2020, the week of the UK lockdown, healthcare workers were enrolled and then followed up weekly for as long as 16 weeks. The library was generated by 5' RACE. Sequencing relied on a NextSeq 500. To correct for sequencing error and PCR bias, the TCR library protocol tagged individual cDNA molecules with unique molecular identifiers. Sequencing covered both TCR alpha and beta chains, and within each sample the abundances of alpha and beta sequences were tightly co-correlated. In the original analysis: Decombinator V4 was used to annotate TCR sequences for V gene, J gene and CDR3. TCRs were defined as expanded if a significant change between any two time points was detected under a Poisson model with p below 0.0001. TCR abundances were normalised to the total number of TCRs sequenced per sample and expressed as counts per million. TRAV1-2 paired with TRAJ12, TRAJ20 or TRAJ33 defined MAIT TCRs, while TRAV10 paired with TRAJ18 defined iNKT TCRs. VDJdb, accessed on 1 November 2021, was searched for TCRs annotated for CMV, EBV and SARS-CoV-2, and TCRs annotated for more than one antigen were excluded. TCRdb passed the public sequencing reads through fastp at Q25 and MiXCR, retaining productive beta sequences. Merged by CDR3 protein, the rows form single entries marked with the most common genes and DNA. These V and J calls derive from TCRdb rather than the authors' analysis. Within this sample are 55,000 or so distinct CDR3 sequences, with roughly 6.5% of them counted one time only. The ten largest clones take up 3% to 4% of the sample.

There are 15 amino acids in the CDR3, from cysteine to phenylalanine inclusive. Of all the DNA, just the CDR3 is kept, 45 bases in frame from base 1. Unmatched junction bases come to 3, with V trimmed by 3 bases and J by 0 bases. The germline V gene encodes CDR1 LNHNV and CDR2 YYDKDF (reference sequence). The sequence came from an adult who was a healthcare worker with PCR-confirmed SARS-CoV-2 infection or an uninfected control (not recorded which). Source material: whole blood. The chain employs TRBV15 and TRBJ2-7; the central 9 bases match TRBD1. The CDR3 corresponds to CATSRGQGLSYEQYF. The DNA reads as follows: TGTGCCACCAGCAGGGGACAGGGACTCTCCTACGAGCAGTACTTC.